This TCR beta chain was documented in a study of T cell changes during pregnancy in multiple sclerosis. The CDR3 length is 13 residues. Trimming took off 5 bases at V and 5 bases at J, with 12 bases between the two ends. CDR1 is LGHNA and CDR2 is YSLEER in the germline V gene. Clones were sequenced by immunoSEQ multiplex PCR, and TCRdb holds only the in-frame ones, with some missing. This sample has around 35,000 clones, with 75% to 95% found just once. The sequencing used CD8+ T cells from peripheral blood mononuclear cells, collected before pregnancy. The V gene is TRBV4-3, the J gene TRBJ1-2, with D possibly matching TRBD1 (5 bases). The origin of this receptor is a female donor with multiple sclerosis, enrolled in a pregnancy study. In nucleotides, the CDR3 is TGCGCCAGCAGCGCAGGGCTGCCTTATGGCTACACCTTC. Protein sequence: CASSAGLPYGYTF.